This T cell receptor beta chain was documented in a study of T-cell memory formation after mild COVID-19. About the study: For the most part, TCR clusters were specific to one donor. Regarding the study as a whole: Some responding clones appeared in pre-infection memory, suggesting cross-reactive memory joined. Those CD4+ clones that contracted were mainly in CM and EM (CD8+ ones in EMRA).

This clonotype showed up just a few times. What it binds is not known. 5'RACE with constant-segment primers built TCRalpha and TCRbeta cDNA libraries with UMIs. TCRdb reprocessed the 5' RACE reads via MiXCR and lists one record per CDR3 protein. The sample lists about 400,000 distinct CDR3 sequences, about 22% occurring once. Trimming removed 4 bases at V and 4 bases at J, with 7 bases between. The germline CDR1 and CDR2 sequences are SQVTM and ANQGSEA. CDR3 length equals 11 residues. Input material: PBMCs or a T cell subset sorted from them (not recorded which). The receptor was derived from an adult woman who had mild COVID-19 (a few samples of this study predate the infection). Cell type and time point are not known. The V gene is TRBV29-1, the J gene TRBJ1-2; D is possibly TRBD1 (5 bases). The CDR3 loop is CSVAGTYGYTF. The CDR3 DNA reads TGCAGCGTTGCGGGGACCTATGGCTACACCTTC.